This is a list of T cell receptor beta chains from one sample in a study of T cell responses to AZD1222 COVID-19 vaccine. TCRdb keeps only in-frame clones here, not all; method: immunoSEQ multiplex PCR. The sample has approximately 130,000 clones, around 90% seen once. Sequencing was performed on peripheral blood, taken 28 days after the second dose of the MenACWY control vaccine. The source is an adult who received the MenACWY meningococcal vaccine as a control. Each CDR3 is given with its conserved first and last residue. The D gene is left open where the match is weak. Clone size is shown for a subset of rows, as once, few, many or a class of expanded clone.

J gene: TRBJ1-6; clone size: NA; D gene: NA; CDR3 length: 13; V gene: TRBV6-2/TRBV6-3; CDR3 DNA: TGTGCCAGCAGTGCCTACAGGGCTTCACCCCTCCACTTT; CDR3 protein: CASSAYRASPLHF
J gene: TRBJ2-5; clone size: NA; D gene: TRBD2; CDR3 length: 13; V gene: TRBV10-3; CDR3 DNA: TGTGCCACATTAGCGGGTGATAAAGAGACCCAGTACTTC; CDR3 protein: CATLAGDKETQYF
J gene: TRBJ2-6; clone size: NA; D gene: NA; CDR3 length: 16; V gene: TRBV4-1; CDR3 DNA: TGCGCCAGCAGCCAAGATCGGGACTCTGGGGCCAACGTCCTGACTTTC; CDR3 protein: CASSQDRDSGANVLTF
J gene: TRBJ2-1; clone size: NA; D gene: NA; CDR3 length: 16; V gene: TRBV5-1; CDR3 DNA: TGCGCCAGCAGCCCTCCCGGGTCCTTTGCCTACAATGAGCAGTTCTTC; CDR3 protein: CASSPPGSFAYNEQFF
J gene: TRBJ1-2; clone size: NA; D gene: NA; CDR3 length: 15; V gene: TRBV6-4; CDR3 DNA: TGTGCCAGCAGTGACTCGTCGGGGCCCCGGGGAGGCTACACCTTC; CDR3 protein: CASSDSSGPRGGYTF
J gene: TRBJ1-5; clone size: NA; D gene: NA; CDR3 length: 13; V gene: TRBV19; CDR3 DNA: TGTGCCAGTAGTATTCGGGGGAATCAGCCCCAGCATTTT; CDR3 protein: CASSIRGNQPQHF
J gene: TRBJ1-3; clone size: NA; D gene: TRBD1; CDR3 length: 14; V gene: TRBV27; CDR3 DNA: TGTGCCAGCAGCCGGGACAGCTCTGGAAACACCATATATTTT; CDR3 protein: CASSRDSSGNTIYF
J gene: TRBJ1-5; clone size: once; D gene: NA; CDR3 length: 13; V gene: TRBV12-3/TRBV12-4; CDR3 DNA: TGTGCCAGCAGTTTAACGGGGACTCAGCCCCAGCATTTT; CDR3 protein: CASSLTGTQPQHF
J gene: TRBJ1-3; clone size: NA; D gene: TRBD1; CDR3 length: 15; V gene: TRBV9; CDR3 DNA: TGTGCCAGCAGCGTTGGTAGGACAGGGCTAAACACCATATATTTT; CDR3 protein: CASSVGRTGLNTIYF
J gene: TRBJ2-2; clone size: NA; D gene: NA; CDR3 length: 16; V gene: TRBV6-6; CDR3 DNA: TGTGCCAGCAGTTACTCGAAGGGACTCAGCACCGGGGAGCTGTTTTTT; CDR3 protein: CASSYSKGLSTGELFF
J gene: TRBJ2-7; clone size: NA; D gene: NA; CDR3 length: 12; V gene: TRBV10-3; CDR3 DNA: TGTGCCATCAGTGTCGGTACGGGAGAGCAGTACTTC; CDR3 protein: CAISVGTGEQYF
J gene: TRBJ2-5; clone size: NA; D gene: TRBD1; CDR3 length: 14; V gene: TRBV30; CDR3 DNA: TGTGCCTGGAGTACGGGACAGGGAGGCGAGACCCAGTACTTC; CDR3 protein: CAWSTGQGGETQYF
J gene: TRBJ2-6; clone size: NA; D gene: NA; CDR3 length: 17; V gene: TRBV11-2; CDR3 DNA: TGTGCCAGCAGCTTTACGGGACGGAGCTCTGGGGCCAACGTCCTGACTTTC; CDR3 protein: CASSFTGRSSGANVLTF
J gene: TRBJ1-1; clone size: NA; D gene: NA; CDR3 length: 14; V gene: TRBV6-1; CDR3 DNA: TGTGCCAGCAGTGAAGGGATGGTGAACACTGAAGCTTTCTTT; CDR3 protein: CASSEGMVNTEAFF
J gene: TRBJ2-2; clone size: once; D gene: NA; CDR3 length: 17; V gene: TRBV2; CDR3 DNA: TGTGCCAGCAGGACTACTGGAGGGGGGGCCGGAGGCGGGGAGCTGTTTTTT; CDR3 protein: CASRTTGGGAGGGELFF
J gene: TRBJ2-5; clone size: NA; D gene: TRBD2; CDR3 length: 15; V gene: TRBV9; CDR3 DNA: TGTGCCAGCAGCGTAGGTCGGACTAGCGTAGAGACCCAGTACTTC; CDR3 protein: CASSVGRTSVETQYF
J gene: TRBJ2-7; clone size: NA; D gene: TRBD2; CDR3 length: 15; V gene: TRBV29-1; CDR3 DNA: TGCAGCGTTGAAGAGTCGCTAGCGGGGCACTACGAGCAGTACTTC; CDR3 protein: CSVEESLAGHYEQYF